These T cell receptor beta chains were read from a single sample in a study of shared clonotypes between healthy human individuals. TCRdb keeps only in-frame clones here, not all; method: immunoSEQ multiplex PCR. Among roughly 1 million clones, about 75% were seen once, and the ten largest hold around 1.4%. Sequencing was performed on memory CD4+ T cells sorted from blood. Receptors originate from a man younger than 30 in good health. The CDR3 runs from the conserved cysteine through the conserved F or W. The D gene is left open where the match is weak. Only some rows state a clone size, as once, few, many or a class for expanded clones.

>TRBV15|NA|NA|TRBJ2-7
CATSRGGSSYEQYF
TGTGCCACCAGCAGAGGGGGGAGCTCCTACGAGCAGTACTTC
>TRBV6-1|NA|NA|TRBJ1-2
CASSTGRYGYTF
TGTGCCAGCAGTACAGGAAGGTATGGCTACACCTTC
>TRBV6-1|NA|TRBD2|TRBJ2-7
CASRTSGGLYEQYF
TGTGCCAGCCGGACTAGCGGGGGCTTGTACGAGCAGTACTTC
>TRBV7-9|NA|TRBD1|TRBJ1-1
CASSALQIRQGWNTEAFF
TGTGCCAGCAGCGCCCTACAAATTCGACAGGGCTGGAACACTGAAGCTTTCTTT
>TRBV13|many|TRBD1|TRBJ1-6
CASSLVEGTGASPLHF
TGTGCCAGCAGCTTAGTTGAAGGGACAGGGGCTTCACCCCTCCACTTT
>TRBV7-9|NA|TRBD2|TRBJ2-7
CASSSQRETTYEQYF
TGTGCCAGCAGCTCTCAGCGGGAGACTACCTACGAGCAGTACTTC
>TRBV5-1|NA|TRBD2|TRBJ2-5
CASSLGLAGYETQYF
TGCGCCAGCAGCTTGGGACTAGCGGGATATGAGACCCAGTACTTC
>TRBV4-3|NA|TRBD1|TRBJ2-3
CASSQGGTGLTDTQYF
TGCGCCAGCAGCCAAGGCGGGACAGGGCTGACAGATACGCAGTATTTT
>TRBV18|NA|TRBD2|TRBJ2-5
CASSPGGGEETQYF
TGTGCCAGCTCACCCGGCGGGGGGGAAGAGACCCAGTACTTC
>TRBV10-2|many|TRBD2|TRBJ2-7
CATVAGVEYEQYF
TGCGCCACTGTAGCGGGAGTAGAGTACGAGCAGTACTTC
>TRBV7-2|NA|TRBD2|TRBJ2-1
CASTRTSGNEQFF
TGTGCCAGCACCCGGACTAGCGGCAATGAGCAGTTCTTC
>TRBV5-6|NA|NA|TRBJ1-2
CASSRLDRSFRDYGYTF
TGTGCCAGCAGCCGTCTCGACAGGTCCTTTCGGGACTATGGCTACACCTTC
>TRBV2|NA|NA|TRBJ1-6
CASSVLGPSTLHF
TGTGCCAGCAGTGTATTAGGACCCTCCACCCTCCACTTT
>TRBV5-6|NA|TRBD1|TRBJ1-4
CASSFRTGSSNEKLFF
TGTGCCAGCAGCTTCAGGACAGGGAGTAGTAATGAAAAACTGTTTTTT
>TRBV30|many|NA|TRBJ1-1
CAWSVIPGQTEAFF
TGTGCCTGGAGTGTAATTCCGGGTCAGACTGAAGCTTTCTTT
>TRBV5-5|NA|TRBD1|TRBJ1-2
CASSRDSNYGYTF
TGTGCCAGCAGCCGGGACAGTAACTATGGCTACACCTTC
>TRBV5-4|NA|NA|TRBJ2-5
CASSSGNRLQETQYF
TGTGCCAGCAGCTCAGGGAACAGGTTACAAGAGACCCAGTACTTC
>TRBV10-2|many|TRBD1|TRBJ1-1
CASRGDRGTPRAFF
TGCGCCAGCAGAGGGGACAGGGGGACGCCAAGAGCTTTCTTT
>TRBV7-2|few|TRBD1|TRBJ2-7
CASSFPGTGGYEQYF
TGTGCCAGCAGCTTCCCAGGGACAGGGGGCTACGAGCAGTACTTC
>TRBV28|NA|NA|TRBJ1-2
CASSSGQNYGYTF
TGTGCCAGCAGCTCGGGACAAAACTATGGCTACACCTTC
>TRBV19|NA|NA|TRBJ1-2
CASIDDRTNYGYTF
TGTGCCAGTATCGATGACAGGACTAACTATGGCTACACCTTC
>TRBV19|NA|NA|TRBJ2-7
CASRLKEGPYEQYF
TGTGCCAGTAGGCTGAAAGAGGGCCCCTACGAGCAGTACTTC
>TRBV6-4|once|NA|TRBJ2-7
CASSDPLRSLGYEQYF
TGTGCCAGCAGTGACCCCCTTAGGTCTTTGGGCTACGAGCAGTACTTC
>TRBV2|NA|TRBD1|TRBJ2-7
CASTNDRGPIYEQYF
TGTGCCAGCACCAACGACAGGGGGCCAATCTACGAGCAGTACTTC
>TRBV6-1|NA|NA|TRBJ2-2
CASSHREGFTGELFF
TGTGCCAGCAGCCACCGGGAAGGGTTCACCGGGGAGCTGTTTTTT
>TRBV7-2|NA|NA|TRBJ2-1
CASSLELGRYNEQFF
TGTGCCAGCAGCTTAGAGTTGGGCAGATACAATGAGCAGTTCTTC
>TRBV20-1|NA|NA|TRBJ2-1
CSARSVNEQFF
TGCAGTGCTAGATCGGTAAATGAGCAGTTCTTC
>TRBV1|NA|NA|TRBJ2-3
CTSSQGQGDGDTQYF
TGCACCAGCAGCCAAGGACAGGGTGATGGAGATACGCAGTATTTT
>TRBV19|NA|NA|TRBJ1-4
CASSMRRGTNEKLFF
TGTGCCAGTAGTATGCGAAGGGGGACTAATGAAAAACTGTTTTTT
>TRBV6-5|NA|NA|TRBJ1-1
CASSPPRDLNTEAFF
TGTGCCAGCAGCCCACCCCGGGACTTAAACACTGAAGCTTTCTTT
>TRBV5-1|once|NA|TRBJ2-3
CASSIGTSTDTQYF
TGCGCCAGCAGCATAGGGACTAGCACAGATACGCAGTATTTT
>TRBV27|NA|NA|TRBJ2-4
CASSPARVAKNIQYF
TGTGCCAGCAGTCCGGCGCGGGTAGCCAAAAACATTCAGTACTTC
>TRBV5-5|few|TRBD1|TRBJ1-1
CASSLRGQASSEAFF
TGTGCCAGCAGCTTGAGAGGACAGGCCTCGTCTGAAGCTTTCTTT
>TRBV6-5|NA|NA|TRBJ2-7
CASSEGRPYEQYF
TGTGCCAGCAGCGAGGGACGGCCCTACGAGCAGTACTTC
>TRBV19|NA|TRBD1|TRBJ2-3
CASSIQTGGRTDTQYF
TGTGCCAGTAGTATACAAACAGGGGGCCGCACAGATACGCAGTATTTT
>TRBV30|NA|TRBD1|TRBJ2-7
CAWSVRLISRTGRSYEQYF
TGTGCCTGGAGTGTACGTTTAATCAGCAGGACAGGGCGATCCTACGAGCAGTACTTC
>TRBV11-2|NA|TRBD2|TRBJ2-1
CASSLQASGYNEQFF
TGTGCCAGCAGCTTACAGGCTAGCGGGTATAATGAGCAGTTCTTC
>TRBV4-3|once|TRBD1|TRBJ2-3
CASSQQPQDRGGTDTQYF
TGCGCCAGCAGCCAACAACCTCAGGACAGGGGGGGCACAGATACGCAGTATTTT
>TRBV5-1|NA|NA|TRBJ2-3
CASSFSLGTDTQYF
TGCGCCAGCAGCTTTAGCCTGGGCACAGATACGCAGTATTTT
>TRBV18|NA|NA|TRBJ2-7
CASSPGVGEPYEQYF
TGTGCCAGCTCACCAGGGGTGGGGGAGCCCTACGAGCAGTACTTC
>TRBV28|many|NA|TRBJ2-7
CASCEAQEQYF
TGTGCCAGTTGTGAAGCCCAGGAGCAGTACTTC
>TRBV5-4|few|TRBD1|TRBJ1-1
CASSRGQANTEAFF
TGTGCCAGCAGCCGGGGACAGGCGAACACTGAAGCTTTCTTT
>TRBV10-3|NA|TRBD1|TRBJ1-3
CAISETLTGGGGNTIYF
TGTGCCATCAGTGAGACGTTGACAGGGGGTGGTGGAAACACCATATATTTT
>TRBV4-1|few|NA|TRBJ2-1
CASSQDESPNEQFF
TGCGCCAGCAGCCAAGATGAGTCCCCCAATGAGCAGTTCTTC
>TRBV2|few|TRBD1|TRBJ2-4
CASRPGQGMVQYF
TGTGCCAGCAGGCCAGGACAGGGAATGGTTCAGTACTTC
>TRBV10-3|NA|TRBD2|TRBJ2-3
CAINSGGSTDTQYF
TGTGCCATCAATAGCGGGGGGAGCACAGATACGCAGTATTTT
>TRBV5-1|NA|NA|TRBJ2-7
CASSFQGGFYEQYF
TGCGCCAGCAGCTTCCAAGGGGGATTCTACGAGCAGTACTTC
>TRBV5-1|NA|NA|TRBJ2-3
CASSLAGARGDTQYF
TGCGCCAGCAGCTTGGCGGGGGCCAGGGGAGATACGCAGTATTTT
>TRBV11-3|few|TRBD2|TRBJ2-1
CASSRGTSPSNEQFF
TGTGCCAGCAGCCGCGGGACTAGCCCATCCAATGAGCAGTTCTTC
>TRBV29-1|once|NA|TRBJ2-3
CSVAGSRGRTDTQYF
TGCAGCGTTGCCGGATCGCGGGGACGCACAGATACGCAGTATTTT